The rows below give T cell receptor beta chains drawn from one sample of a study of identical twins. TCRdb processed the 5' RACE reads anew with MiXCR; each CDR3 protein has one entry. The repertoire holds about 470,000 distinct CDR3 sequences, with 20% to 25% as singletons. A further study also used this sample, focusing on T cells expressing NK-cell markers.

Input material: CD4+ T cells sorted from blood. The origin of the receptors is a woman aged 18-35 years in good health. CDR3s include the opening cysteine and the closing phenylalanine or tryptophan.

j_call	v_call	cdr3_aa
TRBJ2-2	TRBV27	CASSQQGAGGELFF
TRBJ2-3	TRBV5-1	CASSSRDTGISLTDTQYF
TRBJ2-1	TRBV20-1	CSARTVPSYNEQFF
TRBJ2-7	TRBV2	CASKREYEQYF
TRBJ1-5	TRBV19	CASSIVLSNQPQHF
TRBJ1-2	TRBV25-1	CASSESRGYTF
TRBJ2-7	TRBV20-1	CSARGLAGVHEQYF
TRBJ1-1	TRBV25-1	CASTRGHLNTEAFF
TRBJ2-5	TRBV20-1	CSADRYGETQYF
TRBJ2-1	TRBV10-3	CAIRALSLAGGPNEQFF
TRBJ2-1	TRBV6-1	CASTVNRDDEQFF
TRBJ2-2	TRBV3-1	CASSQIGQGHGELFF
TRBJ1-1	TRBV5-1	CASSLDTQGTEAFF
TRBJ1-2	TRBV12-3/TRBV12-4	CASSLEAGGGYTF
TRBJ2-1	TRBV7-3	CASSSGLGGARNEQFF
TRBJ2-3	TRBV4-1	CASSRPYTDTQYF
TRBJ2-1	TRBV9	CASSGGLGSYNEQFF
TRBJ2-7	TRBV7-2	CATGPRTGYEQYF
TRBJ2-3	TRBV20-1	CSARDPRGGKDTQYF
TRBJ2-3	TRBV12-3/TRBV12-4	CASSSLPGGTDTQYF
TRBJ2-7	TRBV7-2	CASSPLWGVRSEQYF
TRBJ1-1	TRBV7-9	CASSAPGIRNTEAFF
TRBJ2-5	TRBV10-3	CAISEGSQETQYF
TRBJ2-3	TRBV5-1	CASSSQTDWGDTQYF
TRBJ1-1	TRBV9	CASSVGNLAGRNTEAFF
TRBJ1-3	TRBV25-1	CASSELKTGRGNTIYF
TRBJ2-1	TRBV12-5	CASGSSSRTNGNEQFF
TRBJ2-7	TRBV29-1	CSAGTETYEQYF
TRBJ2-1	TRBV7-6	CASSLGAGVYNEQFF
TRBJ2-5	TRBV25-1	CASSERGSQLETQYF
TRBJ1-2	TRBV20-1	CSAESVGGYTF
TRBJ1-1	TRBV20-1	CSASPTGGTEAFF
TRBJ2-3	TRBV4-1	CASSQTTRGGRSTDTQYF
TRBJ2-7	TRBV11-2	CASTLGVGREQYF
TRBJ2-3	TRBV12-3/TRBV12-4	CASRRLGGPEDTQYF
TRBJ2-7	TRBV7-2	CASRPSSASYEQYF
TRBJ2-7	TRBV20-1	CSVRQGTSYEQYF
TRBJ1-1	TRBV6-5	CASRGSNTEAFF
TRBJ1-4	TRBV20-1	CSATRQGGLNEKLFF